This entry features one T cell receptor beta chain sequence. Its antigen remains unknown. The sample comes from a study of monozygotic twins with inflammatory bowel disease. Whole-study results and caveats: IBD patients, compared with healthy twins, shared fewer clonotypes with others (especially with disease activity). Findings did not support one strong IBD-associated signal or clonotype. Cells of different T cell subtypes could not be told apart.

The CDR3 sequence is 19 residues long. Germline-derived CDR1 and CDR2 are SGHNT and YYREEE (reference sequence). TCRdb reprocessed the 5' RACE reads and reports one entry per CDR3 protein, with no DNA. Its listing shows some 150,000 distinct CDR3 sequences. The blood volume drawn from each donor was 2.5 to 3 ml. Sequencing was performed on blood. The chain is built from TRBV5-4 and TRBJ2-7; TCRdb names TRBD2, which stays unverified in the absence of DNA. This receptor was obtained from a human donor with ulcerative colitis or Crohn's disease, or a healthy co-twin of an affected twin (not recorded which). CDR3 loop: CASSSRLVAVGGPTYEQYF. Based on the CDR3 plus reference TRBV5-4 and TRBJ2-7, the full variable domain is ETGVTQSPTHLIKTRGQQVTLRCSSQSGHNTVSWYQQALGQGPQFIFQYYREEENGRGNFPPRFSGLQFPNYSSELNVNALELDDSALYLCASSSRLVAVGGPTYEQYFGPGTRLTVT.